This TCR beta chain came from a study of regulatory T cells in long-lasting Graves disease listed by TCRdb under 2021. About the investigation overall: Patients with newly diagnosed Graves' disease had been on antithyroid drugs for under 3 months. Peripheral blood TCR sequencing and RNA sequencing compared persistent Graves' disease patients with newly diagnosed Graves' disease patients. The study was registered as a clinical trial and conducted in China. TCR sequencing covered around 13 persistent and some 20 newly diagnosed Graves' disease patients, 33 samples in total.

Taken from cysteine to phenylalanine, the CDR3 has 15 residues. Left in the record is the CDR3 DNA by itself, 45 bases read in frame from the first base. V and J lose 4 bases and 2 bases, and a span of 15 bases separates them. CDR1 is given as SGHAT and CDR2 as FQDESV, both from the germline V gene (reference sequence). This clonotype was detected many times. Its binding antigen is unknown. No much larger clone is present one base from it, and per-base qualities are unavailable. What the authors observed across the whole study: Sequencing and analysis were restricted to the TCR beta chain. Lower TCR Shannon entropy and fewer highly expanded clones were observed in persistent Graves' disease patients than in newly diagnosed patients, which suggested clonal expansion. Preferential use of TRBV28, TRBJ1-2 and TRBJ2-5 was observed in persistent disease, whereas TRBV20-1 and TRBJ2-1 were favored in newly diagnosed disease. As a limitation, the authors acknowledged that the small sample size may reduce accuracy. Patients with persistent disease shared more public clonotypes (approximately 2,500) than newly diagnosed patients did (966). Because the primary lesion, thyroid tissue, could not be accessed, the study looked at peripheral blood alone.

The time point label of this sample denotes: newly diagnosed GD, antithyroid drugs for less than 3 months. For both TCR sequencing and RNA sequencing, RNA was extracted from PBMCs in TRIzol. Graves' disease was diagnosed according to American Thyroid Association guidelines. The patients came from an endocrinology department in Xi'an, China. From each patient, nine milliliters of peripheral blood was collected into an EDTA anticoagulant tube. Ficoll Paque Plus density gradient separation was used to isolate PBMCs, and no further T cell sorting was performed. RNA quality was checked with an Agilent 2100 Bioanalyzer and agarose gel, and concentration with a NanoDrop 2000. To prepare the library, multiplex PCR was applied. The instrument given in TCRdb is Illumina HiSeq 4000. iRepertoire HTBI primers and Arm-PCR amplification of CDR3 regions were used to construct TCR beta libraries. Before sequencing, the PCR products underwent gel purification. Processing in the source paper ran as follows. Gene usage analysis of CDR3 amino acid clonotypes used the approximately 62 TRBV and some 15 TRBJ segments found across samples. Filtered high-quality paired reads were merged into contigs using COPE and FqMerger. BLAST was used to align contigs to IMGT TRBV, TRBD and TRBJ reference genes, and CDR3 was defined according to IMGT. Any clonotype with a frequency above 0.1% was classified as a highly expanded clone. Shannon entropy was used to measure repertoire diversity, and the Gini coefficient was used to measure V-J evenness. Clonotypes shared by more than one individual were considered public. TCRdb took the public reads, trimmed them with fastp at Q25, ran MiXCR for clone calling and kept in-frame beta chains. Identical CDR3 protein sequences are pooled into one entry, listed with their most common genes and DNA. The V and J calls were not made by the authors but by TCRdb's processing. Across this sample there are approximately 540,000 distinct CDR3 sequences, with approximately 12% seen only once. Of the sample, around 10% is held by the ten largest clones.

This sample was also put to use in a study of T cells in Graves' hyperthyroidism and ophthalmopathy. The second study's paper adds: Stable Graves' hyperthyroidism was defined as no progression to ophthalmopathy during 18 months of follow-up. Hyperthyroidism patients were newly diagnosed, had a disease duration of under 2 months, and were aged 18 to 65 years. Patients with uncontrolled infections, other autoimmune diseases, pregnancy or lactation were excluded. Diagnoses relied on clinical symptoms, serum thyroxine and TRAb, thyroid ultrasound and orbital computed tomography. The first round of RT-PCR for the TCR CDR3 was performed with the HTBI primer set and the Qiagen OneStep RT-PCR kit. Most expanded thyroid clonotypes (frequency above 0.001) were also found in blood, which suggests that blood repertoires may mirror thyroid immune responses. In cross-validation, a model built on a 13 V-J signature told ophthalmopathy apart from stable hyperthyroidism with 87.88% sensitivity and around 83% specificity, and in testing the same model reached 80%/75%. In validation, progression to ophthalmopathy was predicted by the model with about 70% sensitivity and just over 72% specificity, a median of roughly 6 months before onset. To identify distinguishing TCR V-J signatures, a discovery cohort of around 100 patients was used, comprising approximately 40 with Graves' ophthalmopathy and some 57 with stable Graves' hyperthyroidism. Whether ophthalmopathy could be predicted prospectively was tested in an independent validation cohort made up of some 20 hyperthyroidism patients plus 17 patients who later progressed to ophthalmopathy. For training and testing, the roughly 97 patients in the discovery cohort were randomly divided in a 7:3 ratio. Thyroid tissue and blood T-cell repertoires from several Graves' hyperthyroidism patients were also compared in the study. Following sampling, methimazole starting at 30 mg daily was given to hyperthyroidism patients, and high-dose intravenous methylprednisolone was given to ophthalmopathy patients. Libraries were constructed in a second round of multiplex PCR, after which size selection and purification were performed. The libraries were sequenced on an Illumina HiSeq2000 using paired-end 100 bp reads. SOAPnuke was used to process the raw data, with reads discarded if the reads contained adapters or uncalled bases, had a mean Phred below 15, or lacked an exact constant-primer or identifier match. COPE v1.2.5 was used to merge the high-quality paired reads, and each unique nucleotide sequence was defined as a clonotype. Clonotypes were aligned to IMGT TRBV, TRBD and TRBJ reference segments using MiTCR v1.1. Only V-J combinations with frequency above 0.0001, covering 99% to 99.2% of repertoires, were analysed. A TCS score was defined as the ratio of F50 (clonal expansion) to E x V (chaos), with BLOSUM62-based TCRdist applied between CDR3 peptides within each V-J. Welch's t-statistics and random forest reduced 500 to 550 V-J features to about 12, which were used in a naive Bayes classifier (R e1071). No statistical method was used to fix the sample size in advance, and group allocation was not hidden from the investigators. The paper reports TCR Vbeta CDR3 sequencing of about 140 peripheral blood samples: around 45 ophthalmopathy, some 80 hyperthyroidism and around 17 progressor patients.

This chain is built from TRBV11-1 and TRBJ2-7, with an unclear D gene assignment. This sequence originates from a woman aged 25-40 years with Graves disease. Donor details come from another sample of the same person, matched by shared clones. The sample consisted of peripheral blood mononuclear cells (PBMCs), taken at new diagnosis, from a patient treated with antithyroid drugs. The CDR3: CASSSNPLGAYEQYF. The DNA reads TGTGCCAGCAGCTCCAACCCCCTTGGGGCCTACGAGCAGTACTTC.